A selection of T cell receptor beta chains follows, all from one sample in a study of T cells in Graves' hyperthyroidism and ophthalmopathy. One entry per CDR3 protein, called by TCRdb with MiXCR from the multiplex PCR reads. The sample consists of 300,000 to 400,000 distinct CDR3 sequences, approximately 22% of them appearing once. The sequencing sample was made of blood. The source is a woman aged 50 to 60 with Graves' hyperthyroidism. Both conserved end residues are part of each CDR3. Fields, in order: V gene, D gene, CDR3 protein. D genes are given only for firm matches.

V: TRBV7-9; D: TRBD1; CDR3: CASSRDRAEQFF
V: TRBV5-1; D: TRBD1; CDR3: CASSLNWDSLNSPLHF
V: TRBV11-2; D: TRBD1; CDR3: CASSLGTGENEKLFF
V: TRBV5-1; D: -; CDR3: CASGQTSNEKLFF
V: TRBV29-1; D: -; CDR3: CSVVGPHGGYTF
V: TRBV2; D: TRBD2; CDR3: CASNDERDVYNEQFF
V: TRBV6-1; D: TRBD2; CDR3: CAGGLAGGPQTQYF
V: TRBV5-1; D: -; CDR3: CASSSDKLMNTEAFF
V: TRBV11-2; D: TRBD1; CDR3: CASSWTGGYGAEAFF
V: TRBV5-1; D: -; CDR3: CASSLADINTEAFF
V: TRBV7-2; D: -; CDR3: CASSFSPQETQYF
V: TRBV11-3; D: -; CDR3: CASRGPAMGNTEAFF
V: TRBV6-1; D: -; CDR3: CASSQGERSYGYTF
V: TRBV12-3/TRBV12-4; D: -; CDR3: CASSLSGAGNTIYF
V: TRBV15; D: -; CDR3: CATSRDLRLYNSPLHF
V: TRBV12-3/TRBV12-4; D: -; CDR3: CAGSLPAGELFF
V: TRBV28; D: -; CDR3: CASSENRGGEQYF
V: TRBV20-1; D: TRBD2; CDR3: CSARDQLAGPRDTQYF
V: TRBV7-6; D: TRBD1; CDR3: CASSLGGTGNQPQHF
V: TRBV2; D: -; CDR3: CASSEDRAGQPQHF
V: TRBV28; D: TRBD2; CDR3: CASSGLAESYYNEQFF
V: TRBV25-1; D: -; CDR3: CASSGSGNYGYTF
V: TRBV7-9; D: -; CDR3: CASSLAGGLQPQHF
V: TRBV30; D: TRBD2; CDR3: CACVSGTSGGSAYEQYF
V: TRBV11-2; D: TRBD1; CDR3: CASSLDRDRGSIEQFF
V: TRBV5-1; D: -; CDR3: CASSLDQAAYNEQFF
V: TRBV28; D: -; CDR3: CASSANTGEPFF
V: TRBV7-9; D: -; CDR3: CASSLGSLALTDTQYF
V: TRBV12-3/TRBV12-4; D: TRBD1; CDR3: CASGTAGGYEQYF
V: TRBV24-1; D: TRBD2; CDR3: CATSDPPGGLSYNEQFF
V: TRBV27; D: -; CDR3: CASSLRGWGGTYEQYF
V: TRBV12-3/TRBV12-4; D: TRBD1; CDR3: CASSLGGQGWGNEQFF
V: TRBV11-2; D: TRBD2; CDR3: CASSHLAGELKEQYF
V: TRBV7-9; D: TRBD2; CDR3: CASSFLTSRNNEQFF
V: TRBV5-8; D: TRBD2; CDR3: CASSQTSGNEQFF
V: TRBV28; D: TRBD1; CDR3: CASSVPRGQSYGYTF
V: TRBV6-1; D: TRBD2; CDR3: CASRRTSGSNEQFF
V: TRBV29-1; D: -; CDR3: CSVEDNGYTF
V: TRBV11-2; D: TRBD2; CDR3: CASSPRLAIYIPDEQFF
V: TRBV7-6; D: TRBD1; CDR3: CASRGQGRYEQYF
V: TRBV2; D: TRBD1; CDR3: CASRGQTYNEQFF
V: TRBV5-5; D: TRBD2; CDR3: CASSPQVLAGGLGELFF
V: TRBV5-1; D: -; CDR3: CVSSLSPQVYEQYF
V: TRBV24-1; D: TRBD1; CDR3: CATSDRTGMGGETQYF
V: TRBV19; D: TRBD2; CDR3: CASSRTRTSGRAFEWANVLTF
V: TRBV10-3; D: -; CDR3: CAISEGTDEQYF
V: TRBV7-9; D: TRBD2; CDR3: CASNNFREGLYNEQFF
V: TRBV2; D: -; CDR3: CASSEVADSSIYGYTF
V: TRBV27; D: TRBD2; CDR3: CASRGLAGPSPSTDTQYF
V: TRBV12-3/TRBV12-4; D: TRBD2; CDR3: CASSGLLAGNTDTQYF
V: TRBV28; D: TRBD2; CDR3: CASSLRTSASWIF
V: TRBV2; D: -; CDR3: CASSEAGGLDTEAFF
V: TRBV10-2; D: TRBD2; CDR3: CASSGNGRAGETQYF
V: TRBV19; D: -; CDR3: CASMGSSNEKLFF
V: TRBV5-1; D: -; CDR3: CASSPIPFRGNSGNTIYF
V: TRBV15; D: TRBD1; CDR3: CATSRPGQGPTNYGYTF
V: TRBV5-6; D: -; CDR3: CASSFRGSYEQYF
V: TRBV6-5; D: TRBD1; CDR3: CASSWTGDSQPQHF